Below, 28 T cell receptor beta chains from the same sample are listed, as sequenced in a study of PD-L1 blockade in urothelial cancer. Described time point: peripheral blood 6 weeks after treatment start. This table comes from immunoSEQ multiplex PCR, and its TCRdb copy is limited to in-frame clones, with some not included. The sample holds about 51,000 clones, 85% to 90% seen once. The starting material was PBMCs, obtained around atezolizumab (anti-PD-L1) treatment. These receptors originate from a man in his fifties or sixties with urothelial cancer.

This sequence joins TRBV11-2 and TRBJ2-7; TRBD2 matches at 11 bases. Trimming took 5 bases from V and 3 from J; bases not matched to a gene: 6. This CDR3 has 15 amino acids. CDR1 and CDR2 (germline): SGHAT, FQNNGV. The CDR3 bases are TGTGCCAGCAGCACACCTAGCGGGGGGTTCTACGAGCAGTACTTC. Protein: CASSTPSGGFYEQYF.

Note on this clone: The germline gene is not matched at one end of the junction; a read error may be the cause. V and J are TRBV9 and TRBJ1-5; TRBD1 matches 7 bases. The CDR3 is 14 residues long. Looked up from germline, CDR1 is SGDLS and CDR2 is YYNGEE. CDR3 region: CASSQGEGDQSQHF. DNA of the CDR3: TGTGCCAGCAGCCAGGGGGAAGGGGATCAGTCCCAGCATTTT.

V is TRBV9 and J is TRBJ1-5, with D tentatively TRBD1 (5 bases). V lost 4 bases to trimming and J lost 0 bases, with 11 bases between them. Germline V lookup: CDR1 SGDLS, CDR2 YYNGEE. The CDR3 consists of 15 residues. The CDR3 region has the DNA TGTGCCAGCAGCCCCCGGGGGTATAGCAATCAGCCCCAGCATTTT. Translation gives CASSPRGYSNQPQHF.

The rearrangement joins TRBV29-1 to TRBJ2-5; maybe TRBD2 (5 bases). The CDR3 length is 14 residues. The germline gives CDR1 SQVTM, CDR2 ANQGSEA. Trimming left V 3 bases short and J 5 bases short, with 16 bases between. The CDR3 region is CSVENSGLGETQYF. CDR3 nucleotide sequence: TGCAGCGTTGAGAACTCGGGGTTGGGTGAGACCCAGTACTTC.

The chain recombines TRBV9 with TRBJ1-5; no definite D call. The CDR3 sequence is 14 residues long. V gave up 0 bases and J gave up 5 bases, with 9 bases separating them. Looked up from germline, CDR1 is SGDLS and CDR2 is YYNGEE. The CDR3 region has the DNA TGTGCCAGCAGCGTAGGAGAAGGAGATCAGCCCCAGCATTTT. It codes for CASSVGEGDQPQHF.

About this clone: Other nucleotide sequences in the sample specify the same CDR3. The chain employs TRBV30 and TRBJ1-1; TRBD1 aligns across 7 bases. With 3 bases clipped from V and 2 bases from J, the junction kept 3 bases outside the gene matches. Germline V lookup: CDR1 GTSNPN, CDR2 SVGIG (reference sequence). The CDR3 length is 13 residues. In DNA form, the CDR3 reads TGTGCCTGGAGCGGACAGGTCAACACTGAAGCTTTCTTT. Encoded protein: CAWSGQVNTEAFF.

The chain employs TRBV5-4 and TRBJ2-7; D is unclear. The ends were cut back, 4 bases at V and 0 bases at J, with 5 bases in the middle. The CDR3 is 12 residues long. Germline V gives CDR1 SGHNT, CDR2 YYREEE (reference sequence). This CDR3 reads CASSESSYEQYF. The DNA for the CDR3 is TGTGCCAGCAGCGAGAGCTCCTACGAGCAGTACTTC.

V is TRBV19 and J is TRBJ2-1; maybe TRBD1 (5 bases). With 2 bases removed from V and 8 bases from J, the gap between germline ends came to 7 bases. Per the germline V gene, CDR1 is LNHDA and CDR2 is SQIVND (reference sequence). There are 12 residues in the CDR3. The DNA for the CDR3 is TGTGCCAGTAGTATATGGGGCGATGAGCAGTTCTTC. The encoded protein is CASSIWGDEQFF.

This clone was counted a single time. The chain is built from TRBV4-2 and TRBJ2-3; 12 nucleotides align to TRBD2. Germline V CDR1 and CDR2: LGHNA, YNFKEQ. The V gene end was trimmed by 8 bases and the J gene end by 4 bases; junction bases not matched to a gene: 19. CDR3 length: 19 amino acids. The CDR3 loop reads CASAGAGLAGGPGADTQYF. The CDR3 coding sequence is TGTGCCAGCGCTGGGGCGGGTCTAGCGGGGGGGCCGGGGGCAGATACGCAGTATTTT.

This clone was recorded only once. This chain links TRBV19 with TRBJ1-5, with D unclear. Trimming took off 4 bases at V and 5 bases at J, with 12 bases between the two ends. There are 14 residues in the CDR3. From germline, CDR1 is LNHDA and CDR2 SQIVND (reference sequence). CDR3 nucleotide sequence: TGTGCCAGTAGTAGATCCCCGGAGTATCAGCCCCAGCATTTT. Translating gives CASSRSPEYQPQHF.

CDR3 sequence: CASSQESSTDTQYF. The CDR3 nucleotides read TGTGCCAGCAGCCAAGAGTCGAGCACAGATACGCAGTATTTT. The J gene is TRBJ2-3, the V gene TRBV4-2; D is unresolved. The CDR3 spans 14 residues. Deletions cut 0 bases from V and 0 bases from J, with 4 bases between. Germline CDR1 LGHNA, CDR2 YNFKEQ.

The rearrangement links TRBV27 to TRBJ2-1; 7 bases match TRBD2. Trimming cost V 4 bases and J 0 bases; bases outside gene matches: 9. In germline, CDR1 is MNHEY, CDR2 SMNVEV (reference sequence). The CDR3 has 17 amino acids. CDR3 DNA: TGTGCCAGCAGTTCTGGACTAGAAATCGTCTCCTACAATGAGCAGTTCTTC. Its translation is CASSSGLEIVSYNEQFF.

Only one count was recorded for this clone. This chain connects TRBV10-3 to TRBJ2-5, with 8 bases identical to TRBD1. The germline V gene has CDR1 ENHRY and CDR2 SYGVKD. The CDR3 has 12 amino acids. The V and J ends lost 10 bases and 4 bases, in that order; junction bases with no gene match: 5. The CDR3 loop is CATAGGGETQYF. The CDR3 DNA reads TGTGCCACTGCAGGGGGCGGAGAGACCCAGTACTTC.

The chain carries TRBV9 and TRBJ2-1; 10 positions agree with TRBD2. Germline values: CDR1 SGDLS, CDR2 YYNGEE. The V segment lost 4 bases and the J segment 9 bases; nucleotides outside the gene matches: 10. The CDR3 contains 15 residues. The CDR3 DNA sequence: TGTGCCAGCAGCCCCGCTAATAGCGGGAGGTCTGAGCAGTTCTTC. Its translation is CASSPANSGRSEQFF.

The chain carries TRBV7-2 and TRBJ2-1, with 8 bases fitting TRBD2. This CDR3 is 15 amino acids long. Looked up from germline, CDR1 is SGHTA and CDR2 is FQGNSA. The V and J ends lost 9 bases and 6 bases, in that order; junction bases with no gene match: 13. The CDR3 nucleotides read TGTGCCAGTCGTCCACGGGGGGGCCGGGTCAATGAGCAGTTCTTC. This gives the protein CASRPRGGRVNEQFF.

The chain couples TRBV12-2 to TRBJ1-1. TRBV12-2 is shown as a pseudogene. The CDR3 contains 14 residues. CDR3: CASRLVPGWTEAFF. The CDR3 DNA reads as TGTGCAAGTCGCTTAGTTCCGGGTTGGACTGAAGCTTTCTTT.

The chain links TRBV27 to TRBJ1-2; D possibly corresponds to TRBD1 (5 bases). This CDR3 comprises 14 residues. Trimming cost V 2 bases and J 5 bases, with 12 bases left between them. Germline V gene lookup returns CDR1 MNHEY and CDR2 SMNVEV (reference sequence). DNA for the CDR3: TGTGCCAGCAGTTTAAGGGTCGGGACTTATGGCTACACCTTC. This encodes CASSLRVGTYGYTF.

The V and J genes are TRBV19 and TRBJ1-3; D is possibly TRBD1 (6 bases). Germline CDR1 LNHDA, CDR2 SQIVND (reference sequence). This CDR3 contains 14 residues. Trimming removed 7 bases at V and 0 bases at J, with 10 bases between. This chain's CDR3 is CASNDRLSGNTIYF. The DNA for the CDR3 is TGTGCCAGTAATGACAGGCTCTCTGGAAACACCATATATTTT.

This clone showed up just once. The V gene is TRBV5-8, the J gene TRBJ1-2, with D possibly being TRBD1 (5 bases). The V end lost 4 bases, the J end lost 3 bases, and 16 bases lay between the germline ends. Germline CDR1 SGHTS, CDR2 YDEGEE. This CDR3 region has 15 residues. The CDR3 DNA reads TGTGCCAGCAGCGGGAAGGAGGGGCGGGACTATGGCTACACCTTC. Protein: CASSGKEGRDYGYTF.

This CDR3 reads CAWSGANEQYF. CDR3 DNA sequence: TGTGCCTGGAGTGGAGCTAACGAGCAGTACTTC. V is TRBV30 and J is TRBJ2-7, with unresolved D. The CDR3 is 11 amino acids. Trimming removed 1 base from V and 5 bases from J, with 6 bases in between. Germline V CDR1 and CDR2: GTSNPN, SVGIG (reference sequence).

The chain combines TRBV18 with TRBJ1-2, with 9 bases that match TRBD1. Germline CDR1 is KGHSH and CDR2 is LQKENI. V trimming: 3 bases; J trimming: 7 bases; junction bases outside the gene matches: 6. This CDR3 has 14 amino acids. The CDR3 here is CASSPLQGAGGYTF. CDR3 sequence (DNA): TGTGCCAGCTCACCCCTACAGGGGGCGGGTGGCTACACCTTC.

This rearrangement joins TRBV11-2 to TRBJ2-3; a weak D match, TRBD1 (7 bases). CDR1 and CDR2 (germline): SGHAT, FQNNGV. V was trimmed by 5 bases and J by 3 bases, leaving 21 bases between them. CDR3 length: 17 amino acids. The CDR3 spells CASSRVPAGGITDTQYF. CDR3 in DNA: TGTGCCAGCAGCCGAGTACCCGCAGGGGGGATAACAGATACGCAGTATTTT.

This clone was seen a single time. The rearrangement uses TRBV5-4 and TRBJ2-7; the match to TRBD2 covers 8 bases. Losses at the gene ends were 0 bases for V and 7 bases for J; bases not matched to a gene: 9. Germline V CDR1 and CDR2: SGHNT, YYREEE (reference sequence). The CDR3 contains 15 residues. The CDR3 coding sequence is TGTGCCAGCAGCTTGGGTCGGGAGGGCCTACGAGAGCAGTACTTC. Its protein product is CASSLGREGLREQYF. Variable domain in full (rest from reference TRBV5-4 and TRBJ2-7): ETGVTQSPTHLIKTRGQQVTLRCSSQSGHNTVSWYQQALGQGPQFIFQYYREEENGRGNFPPRFSGLQFPNYSSELNVNALELDDSALYLCASSLGREGLREQYFGPGTRLTVT.

The CDR3 reads CASSRGTDGNTIYF. CDR3 nucleotide sequence: TGTGCCAGCAGCCGGGGTACGGATGGAAACACCATATATTTT. The chain links TRBV28 to TRBJ1-3, with unresolved D. The CDR3 extends over 14 amino acids. V lost 6 bases and J lost 3, with 12 bases in between. Germline V CDR1 and CDR2: MDHEN, SYDVKM.

The gene calls are TRBV12-2 and TRBJ1-1. TRBV12-2 is classified as a pseudogene. The CDR3 sequence is 16 residues long. CDR3 in amino acids: CASRLASRPRGTEAFF. The CDR3 DNA sequence: TGTGCAAGTCGCTTAGCGTCCAGGCCGAGAGGGACTGAAGCTTTCTTT.

This chain connects TRBV7-9 to TRBJ1-1; perhaps TRBD1 as D (5 bases). Per germline, CDR1 SEHNR and CDR2 FQNEAQ (reference sequence). Trimming pared 4 bases from V and 4 bases from J, leaving 10 bases between. This CDR3 spans 13 amino acids. CDR3 DNA sequence: TGTGCCAGCAGCTCTGGGGGGAGCACTGAAGCTTTCTTT. This sequence encodes CASSSGGSTEAFF.

This clone was seen only once. CDR3 sequence: CASSATGGSGVFF. CDR3 nucleotides: TGTGCCAGCAGCGCGACAGGGGGCAGCGGAGTTTTCTTT. The chain carries TRBV9 and TRBJ1-1; 10 bases line up with TRBD1. The CDR3 spans 13 residues. V lost 3 bases and J lost 13; bases outside the gene matches: 9. CDR1 SGDLS and CDR2 YYNGEE come from the germline V gene.

This clone showed up just once. The chain is built from TRBV7-6 and TRBJ2-5, with a weak D call TRBD1 (5 bases). CDR3 length: 10 amino acids. Looked up from germline, CDR1 is SGHVS and CDR2 is FNYEAQ. V lost 8 bases to trimming and J lost 7 bases, with 8 bases between them. The CDR3 sequence: CASLQGTQYF. The CDR3 bases are TGTGCCAGCCTTCAGGGGACCCAGTACTTC.